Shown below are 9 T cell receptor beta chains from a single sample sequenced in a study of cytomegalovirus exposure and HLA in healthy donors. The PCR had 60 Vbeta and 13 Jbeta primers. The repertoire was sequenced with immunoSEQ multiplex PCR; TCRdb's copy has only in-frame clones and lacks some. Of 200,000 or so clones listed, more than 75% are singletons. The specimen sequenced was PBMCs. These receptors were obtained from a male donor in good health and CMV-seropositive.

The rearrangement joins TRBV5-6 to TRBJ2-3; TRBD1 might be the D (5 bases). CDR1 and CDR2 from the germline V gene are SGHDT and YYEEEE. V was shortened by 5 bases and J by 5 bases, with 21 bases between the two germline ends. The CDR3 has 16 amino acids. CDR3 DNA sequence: TGTGCCAGCAGTCCTCCTTGGACAAGCCCGAGAGATACGCAGTATTTT. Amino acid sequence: CASSPPWTSPRDTQYF.

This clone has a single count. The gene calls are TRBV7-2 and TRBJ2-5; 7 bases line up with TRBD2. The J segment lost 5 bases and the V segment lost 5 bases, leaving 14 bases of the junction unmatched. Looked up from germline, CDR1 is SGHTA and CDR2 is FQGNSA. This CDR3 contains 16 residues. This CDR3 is CASSPEVGRASETQYF. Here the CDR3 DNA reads TGTGCCAGCAGCCCGGAAGTGGGGAGGGCCTCGGAGACCCAGTACTTC.

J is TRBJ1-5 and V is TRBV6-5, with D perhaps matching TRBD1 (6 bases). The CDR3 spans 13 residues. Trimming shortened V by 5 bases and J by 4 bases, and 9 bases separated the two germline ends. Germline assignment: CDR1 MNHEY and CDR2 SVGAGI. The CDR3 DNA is TGTGCCAGCAGTAGGACAGCTAATCAGCCCCAGCATTTT. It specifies CASSRTANQPQHF.

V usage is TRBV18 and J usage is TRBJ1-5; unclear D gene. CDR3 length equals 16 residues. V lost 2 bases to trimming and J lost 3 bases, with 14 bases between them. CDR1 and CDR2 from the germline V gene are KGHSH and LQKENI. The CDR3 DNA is TGTGCCAGCTCACCAGGAAGTCGGGTTGCCAATCAGCCCCAGCATTTT. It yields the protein CASSPGSRVANQPQHF.

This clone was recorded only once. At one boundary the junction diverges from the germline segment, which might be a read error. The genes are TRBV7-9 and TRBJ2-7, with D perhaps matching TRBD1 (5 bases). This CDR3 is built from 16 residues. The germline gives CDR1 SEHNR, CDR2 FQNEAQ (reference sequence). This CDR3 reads CSSSLDAGISSYEQYF. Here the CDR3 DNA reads TGTTCCAGCAGCTTAGATGCAGGGATTAGCTCCTACGAGCAGTACTTC.

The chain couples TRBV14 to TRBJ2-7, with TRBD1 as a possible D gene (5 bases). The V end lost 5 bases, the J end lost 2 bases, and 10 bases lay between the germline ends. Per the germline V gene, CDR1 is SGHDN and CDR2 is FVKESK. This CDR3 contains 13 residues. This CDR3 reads CASSGASTYEQYF. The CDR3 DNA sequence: TGTGCCAGCAGCGGGGCTTCAACCTACGAGCAGTACTTC.

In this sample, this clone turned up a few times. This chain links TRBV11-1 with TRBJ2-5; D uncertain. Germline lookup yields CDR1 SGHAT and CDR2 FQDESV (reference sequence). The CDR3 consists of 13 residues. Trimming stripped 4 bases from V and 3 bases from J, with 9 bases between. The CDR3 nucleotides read TGTGCCAGCAGCTCGTCAGTGGAAGAGACCCAGTACTTC. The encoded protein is CASSSSVEETQYF.

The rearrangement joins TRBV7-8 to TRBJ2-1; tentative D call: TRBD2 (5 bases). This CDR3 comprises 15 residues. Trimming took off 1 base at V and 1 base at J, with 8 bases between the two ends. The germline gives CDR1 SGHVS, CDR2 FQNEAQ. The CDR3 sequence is CASSLVWTSYNEQFF. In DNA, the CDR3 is TGTGCCAGCAGCTTAGTGTGGACTTCCTACAATGAGCAGTTCTTC.

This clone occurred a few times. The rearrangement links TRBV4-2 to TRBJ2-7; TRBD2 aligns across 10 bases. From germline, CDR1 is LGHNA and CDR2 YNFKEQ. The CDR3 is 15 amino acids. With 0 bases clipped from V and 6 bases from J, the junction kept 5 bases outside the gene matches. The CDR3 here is CASSQDLAGGLEQYF. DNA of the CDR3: TGTGCCAGCAGCCAAGACTTAGCGGGGGGTCTCGAGCAGTACTTC.